This T cell receptor (beta chain) was identified during a study of blood T cell repertoires in COVID-19. Study as a whole: Samples taken during acute and convalescent COVID-19 were collected in the United States, Italy and Spain. PBMCs, B-cell-depleted T cells, or T cells were the source of the cDNA or gDNA that made up the material.

The count of this clone is one. In the authors' methods: Counts of nucleated cells, estimated from reference gene primer amplification, were obtained. Assay: immunoSEQ multiplex PCR; the TCRdb copy retains only in-frame clones and omits some. V and J calls and clone size come straight from that table; D and trimming were deduced from the DNA. This sample yields around 210,000 clones, of which around 83% are seen a single time; approximately 13% belongs to the top ten. The CDR3 runs to 16 residues. The germline V gene has CDR1 SNHLY and CDR2 FYNNEI. V shed 6 bases and J 4 bases; nucleotides not matched to a gene: 10.

This rearrangement joins TRBV2 to TRBJ2-5; 11 bases are a match to TRBD1. The sequence derives from a human donor in a cohort sampled during active COVID-19. Material: peripheral blood. The CDR3, as DNA: TGTGCCAGCAGGATCGGACAGGGGGCAGGGATAGAGACCCAGTACTTC. Its protein product is CASRIGQGAGIETQYF.